This T cell receptor (beta chain) was observed in a study of blood T cell repertoires in COVID-19. About the research overall: T cells, B-cell-depleted T cells, or PBMCs provided the cDNA or gDNA that served as material.

Sequenced by immunoSEQ multiplex PCR; TCRdb stores in-frame clones only, minus some. The profile shows about 360,000 clones, around 87% of them singletons. The V gene's germline CDR1 is SGHRS and CDR2 YFSETQ. Trimming removed 4 bases from V and 6 bases from J; junction bases left unmatched: 10. The CDR3 totals 16 residues. This clone was seen at least ten times. The TCR originated in a human donor in a cohort sampled during active COVID-19. Sequenced material: peripheral blood. The chain employs TRBV5-1 and TRBJ2-2, with 9 bases that match TRBD1. CDR3 nucleotide sequence: TGCGCCAGCAGCACCTCCGGGACAGGGCTTTCCGGGGAGCTGTTTTTT. It codes for CASSTSGTGLSGELFF.